This T cell receptor (beta chain) was observed in a study of T cells in localized non-small cell lung cancer. Findings and limits, study-wide: Sequencing was limited to one tumor region, leaving the possibility of heterogeneity open. Turning up in adjacent lung were a median about 61 of the top 100 tumor clones.

About this clone itself: Its target is not known.

Produced via immunoSEQ multiplex PCR; TCRdb's table is partial and in-frame only. Of approximately 60,000 clones in the sample, 85% to 90% were seen once. This CDR3 is 15 amino acids long. V was cut by 0 bases and J by 2 bases, with 8 bases left in between. Germline CDR1 and CDR2: LGHNA and YSLEER. The sample consisted of peripheral blood, taken before any cancer treatment. The source of this sequence is a woman aged 35-75 years with stage I lung adenocarcinoma. This rearrangement joins TRBV4-3 to TRBJ1-3; D unresolved. CDR3 in amino acids: CASSQEAVAGNTIYF. The CDR3 nucleotides are TGCGCCAGCAGCCAAGAGGCGGTCGCTGGAAACACCATATATTTT.